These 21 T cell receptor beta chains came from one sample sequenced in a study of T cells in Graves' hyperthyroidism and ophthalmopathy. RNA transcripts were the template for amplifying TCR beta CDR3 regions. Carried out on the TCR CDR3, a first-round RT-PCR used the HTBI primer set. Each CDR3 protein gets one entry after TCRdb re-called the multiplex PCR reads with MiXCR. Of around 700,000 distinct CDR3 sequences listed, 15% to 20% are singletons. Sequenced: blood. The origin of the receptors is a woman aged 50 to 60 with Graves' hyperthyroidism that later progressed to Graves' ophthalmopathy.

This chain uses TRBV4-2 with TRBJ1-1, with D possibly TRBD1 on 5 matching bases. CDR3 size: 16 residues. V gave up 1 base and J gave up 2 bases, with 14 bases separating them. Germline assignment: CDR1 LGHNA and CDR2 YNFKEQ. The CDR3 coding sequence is TGTGCCAGCAGCCAAGTCTGGGGCAGCTTCAACACTGAAGCTTTCTTT. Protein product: CASSQVWGSFNTEAFF.

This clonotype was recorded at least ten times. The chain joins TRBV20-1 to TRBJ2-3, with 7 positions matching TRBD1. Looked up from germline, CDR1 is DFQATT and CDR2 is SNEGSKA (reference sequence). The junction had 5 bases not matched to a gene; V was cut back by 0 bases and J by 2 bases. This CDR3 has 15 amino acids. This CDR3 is CSARDRTGFTDTQYF. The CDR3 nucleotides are TGCAGTGCTAGAGATCGGACAGGATTCACAGATACGCAGTATTTT.

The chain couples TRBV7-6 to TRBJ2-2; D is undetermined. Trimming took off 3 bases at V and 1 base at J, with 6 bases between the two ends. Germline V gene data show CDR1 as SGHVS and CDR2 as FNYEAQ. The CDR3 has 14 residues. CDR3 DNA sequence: TGTGCCAGCAGCTTTAGGGAGAACACCGGGGAGCTGTTTTTT. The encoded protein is CASSFRENTGELFF.

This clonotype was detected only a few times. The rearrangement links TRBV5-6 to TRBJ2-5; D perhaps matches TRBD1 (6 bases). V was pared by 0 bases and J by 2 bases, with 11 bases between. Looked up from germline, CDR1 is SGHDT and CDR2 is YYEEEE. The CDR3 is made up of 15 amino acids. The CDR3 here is CASSLGTGQQETQYF. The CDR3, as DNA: TGTGCCAGCAGCTTGGGGACGGGACAACAAGAGACCCAGTACTTC.

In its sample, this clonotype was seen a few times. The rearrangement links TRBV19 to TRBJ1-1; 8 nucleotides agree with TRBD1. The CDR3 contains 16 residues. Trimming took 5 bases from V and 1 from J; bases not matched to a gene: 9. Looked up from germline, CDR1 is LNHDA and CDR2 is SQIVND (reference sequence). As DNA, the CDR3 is TGTGCCAGTAGTCGGGGGACAGGTGACTGGAACACTGAAGCTTTCTTT. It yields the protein CASSRGTGDWNTEAFF.

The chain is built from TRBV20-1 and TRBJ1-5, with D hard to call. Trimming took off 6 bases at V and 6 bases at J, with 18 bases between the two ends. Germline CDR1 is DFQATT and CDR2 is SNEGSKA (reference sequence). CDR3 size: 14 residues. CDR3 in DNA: TGCAGTGCGAAGAGAACAGAGGATTCTCAGCCCCAGCATTTT. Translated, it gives CSAKRTEDSQPQHF.

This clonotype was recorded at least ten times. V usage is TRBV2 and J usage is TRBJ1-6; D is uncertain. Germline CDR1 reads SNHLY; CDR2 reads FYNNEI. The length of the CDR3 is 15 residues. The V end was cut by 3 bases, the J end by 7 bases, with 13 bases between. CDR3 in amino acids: CASSEEQTGNSPLHF. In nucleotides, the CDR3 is TGTGCCAGCAGTGAGGAACAAACGGGGAATTCACCCCTCCACTTT.

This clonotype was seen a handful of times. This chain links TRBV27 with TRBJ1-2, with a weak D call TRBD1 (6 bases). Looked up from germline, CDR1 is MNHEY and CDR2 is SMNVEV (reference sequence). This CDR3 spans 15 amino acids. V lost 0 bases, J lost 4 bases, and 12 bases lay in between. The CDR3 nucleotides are TGTGCCAGCAGTTTATCTTGGGACATGCTCTATGGCTACACCTTC. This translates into CASSLSWDMLYGYTF.

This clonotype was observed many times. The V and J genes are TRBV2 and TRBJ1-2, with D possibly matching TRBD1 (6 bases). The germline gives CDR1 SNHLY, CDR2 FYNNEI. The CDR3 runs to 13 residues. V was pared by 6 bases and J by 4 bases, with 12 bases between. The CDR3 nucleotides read TGTGCCAGCAGCTTACAGGGTGCCTATGGCTACACCTTC. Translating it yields CASSLQGAYGYTF.

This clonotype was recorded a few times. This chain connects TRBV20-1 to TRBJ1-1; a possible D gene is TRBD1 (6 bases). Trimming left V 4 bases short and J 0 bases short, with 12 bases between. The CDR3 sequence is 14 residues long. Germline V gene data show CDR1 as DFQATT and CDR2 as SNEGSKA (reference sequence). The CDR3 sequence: CSATRDNMNTEAFF. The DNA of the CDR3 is TGCAGTGCTACCCGGGACAACATGAACACTGAAGCTTTCTTT.

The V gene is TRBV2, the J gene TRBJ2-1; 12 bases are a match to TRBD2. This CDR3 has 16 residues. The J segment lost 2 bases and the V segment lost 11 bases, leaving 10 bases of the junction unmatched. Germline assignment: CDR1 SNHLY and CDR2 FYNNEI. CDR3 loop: CAGTSTSGGTYNEQFF. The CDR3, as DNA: TGTGCCGGCACCAGTACTAGCGGGGGGACCTACAATGAGCAGTTCTTC.

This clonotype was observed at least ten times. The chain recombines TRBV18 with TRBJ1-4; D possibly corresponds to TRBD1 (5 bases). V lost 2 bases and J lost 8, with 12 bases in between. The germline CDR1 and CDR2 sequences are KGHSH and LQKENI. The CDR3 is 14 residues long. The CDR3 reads CASSPRGGSEKLFF. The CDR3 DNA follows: TGTGCCAGCTCACCAAGGGGAGGGTCCGAAAAACTGTTTTTT.

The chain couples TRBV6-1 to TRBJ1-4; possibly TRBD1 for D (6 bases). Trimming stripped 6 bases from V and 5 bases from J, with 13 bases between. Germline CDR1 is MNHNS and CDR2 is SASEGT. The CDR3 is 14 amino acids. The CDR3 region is CASSSGQLNEKLFF. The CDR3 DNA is TGTGCCAGCAGCTCTGGACAGCTAAATGAAAAACTGTTTTTT.

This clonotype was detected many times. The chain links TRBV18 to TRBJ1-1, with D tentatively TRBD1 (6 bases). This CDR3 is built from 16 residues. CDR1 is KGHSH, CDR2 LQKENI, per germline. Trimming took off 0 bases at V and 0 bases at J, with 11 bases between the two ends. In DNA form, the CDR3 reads TGTGCCAGCTCACCACCGAGAGGGGGGGTGAACACTGAAGCTTTCTTT. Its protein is CASSPPRGGVNTEAFF.

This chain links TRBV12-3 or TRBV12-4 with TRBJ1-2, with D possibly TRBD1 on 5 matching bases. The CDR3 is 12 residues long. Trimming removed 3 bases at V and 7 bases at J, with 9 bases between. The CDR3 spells CASSLPGGGYTF. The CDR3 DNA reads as TGTGCCAGCAGTTTGCCGGGGGGTGGCTACACCTTC.

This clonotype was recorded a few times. The CDR3 sequence: CSVRGTGEETQYF. CDR3 sequence (DNA): TGCAGCGTTAGAGGGACAGGAGAAGAGACCCAGTACTTC. This chain connects TRBV29-1 to TRBJ2-5; TRBD1 matches at 8 bases. The germline V gene encodes CDR1 SQVTM and CDR2 ANQGSEA. This CDR3 comprises 13 residues. J was trimmed by 3 bases and V by 5 bases; bases with no gene match: 5.

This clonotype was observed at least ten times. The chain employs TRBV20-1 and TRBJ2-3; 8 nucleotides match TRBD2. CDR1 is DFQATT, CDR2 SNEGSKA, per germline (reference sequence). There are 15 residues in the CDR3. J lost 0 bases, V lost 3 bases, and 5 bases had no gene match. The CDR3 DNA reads TGCAGTGCTAGCGGGGGGGCAATTAGCACAGATACGCAGTATTTT. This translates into CSASGGAISTDTQYF.

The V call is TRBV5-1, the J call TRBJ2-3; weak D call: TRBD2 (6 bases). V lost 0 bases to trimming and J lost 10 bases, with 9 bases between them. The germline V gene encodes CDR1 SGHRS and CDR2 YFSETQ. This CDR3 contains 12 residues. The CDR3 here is CASSLAGEAQYF. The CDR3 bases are TGCGCCAGCAGCTTGGCGGGGGAAGCGCAGTATTTT.

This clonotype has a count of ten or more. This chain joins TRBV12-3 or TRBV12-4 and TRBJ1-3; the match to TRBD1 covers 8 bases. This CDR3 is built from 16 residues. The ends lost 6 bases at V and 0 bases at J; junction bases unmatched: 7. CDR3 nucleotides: TGTGCCAGCAGCCGAAGGACAGGGCTCTCTGGAAACACCATATATTTT. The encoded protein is CASSRRTGLSGNTIYF.

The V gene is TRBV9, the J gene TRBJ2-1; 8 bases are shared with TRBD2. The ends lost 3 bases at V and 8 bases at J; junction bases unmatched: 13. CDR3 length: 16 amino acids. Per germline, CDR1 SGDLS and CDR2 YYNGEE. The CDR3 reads CASSALVGLEVDEQFF. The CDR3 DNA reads TGTGCCAGCAGCGCCCTAGTGGGACTAGAGGTAGATGAGCAGTTCTTC.

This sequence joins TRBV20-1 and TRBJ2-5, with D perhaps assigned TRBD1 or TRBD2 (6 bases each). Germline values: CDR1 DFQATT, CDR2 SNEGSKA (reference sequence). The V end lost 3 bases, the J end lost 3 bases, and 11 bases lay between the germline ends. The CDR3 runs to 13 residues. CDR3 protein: CSASDRTKETQYF. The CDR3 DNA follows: TGCAGTGCTAGTGACAGGACTAAAGAGACCCAGTACTTC.